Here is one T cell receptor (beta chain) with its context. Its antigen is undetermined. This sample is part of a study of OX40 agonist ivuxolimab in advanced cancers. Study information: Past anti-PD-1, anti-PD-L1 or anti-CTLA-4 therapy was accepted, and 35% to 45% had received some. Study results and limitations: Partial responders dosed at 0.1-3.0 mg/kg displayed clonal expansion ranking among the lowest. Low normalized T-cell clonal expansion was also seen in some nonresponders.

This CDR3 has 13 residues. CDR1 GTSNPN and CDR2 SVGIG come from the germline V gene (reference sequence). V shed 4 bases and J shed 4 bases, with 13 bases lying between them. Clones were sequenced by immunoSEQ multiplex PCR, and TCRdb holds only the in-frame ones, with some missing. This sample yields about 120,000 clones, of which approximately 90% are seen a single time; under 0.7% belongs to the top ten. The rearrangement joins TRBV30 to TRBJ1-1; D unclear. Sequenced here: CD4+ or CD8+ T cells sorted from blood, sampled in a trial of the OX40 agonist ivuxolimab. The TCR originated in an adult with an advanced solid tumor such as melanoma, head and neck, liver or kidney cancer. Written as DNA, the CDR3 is TGTGCCTGGATTAAGGAGTTTGGCACTGAAGCTTTCTTT. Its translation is CAWIKEFGTEAFF.